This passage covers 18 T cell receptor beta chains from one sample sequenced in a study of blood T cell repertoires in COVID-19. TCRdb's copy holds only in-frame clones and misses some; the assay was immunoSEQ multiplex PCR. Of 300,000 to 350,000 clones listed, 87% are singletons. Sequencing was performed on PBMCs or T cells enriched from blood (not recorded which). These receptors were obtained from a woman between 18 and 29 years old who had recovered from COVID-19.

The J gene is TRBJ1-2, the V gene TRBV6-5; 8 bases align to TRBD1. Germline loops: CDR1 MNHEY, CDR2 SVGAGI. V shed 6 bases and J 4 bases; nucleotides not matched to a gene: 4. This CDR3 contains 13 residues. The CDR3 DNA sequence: TGTGCCAGCAGGCCGACAGGGGTCTATGGCTACACCTTC. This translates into CASRPTGVYGYTF.

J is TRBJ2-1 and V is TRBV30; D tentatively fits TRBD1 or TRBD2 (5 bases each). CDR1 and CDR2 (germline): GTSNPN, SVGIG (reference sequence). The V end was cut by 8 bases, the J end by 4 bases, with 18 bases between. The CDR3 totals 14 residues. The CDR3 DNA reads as TGTGCCGGGGGTTCTAGTCCCCCTTACAATGAGCAGTTCTTC. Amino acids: CAGGSSPPYNEQFF. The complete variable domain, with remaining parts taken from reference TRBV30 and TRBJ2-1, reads SQTIHQWPATLVQPVGSPLSLECTVEGTSNPNLYWYRQAAGRGLQLLFYSVGIGQISSEVPQNLSASRPQDRQFILSSKKLLLSDSGFYLCAGGSSPPYNEQFFGPGTRLTVL.

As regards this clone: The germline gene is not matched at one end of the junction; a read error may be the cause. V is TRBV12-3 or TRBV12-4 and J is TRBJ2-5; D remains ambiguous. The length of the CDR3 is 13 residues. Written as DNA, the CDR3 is TGTGCCAGCAGCTTAGTGAGCTTTGAGACCCAGTACTTC. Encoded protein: CASSLVSFETQYF.

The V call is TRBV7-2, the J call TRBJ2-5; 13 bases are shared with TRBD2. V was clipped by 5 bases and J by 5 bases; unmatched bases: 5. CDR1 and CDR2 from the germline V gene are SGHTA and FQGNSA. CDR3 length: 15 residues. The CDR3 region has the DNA TGTGCCAGCAGCGCCGGACTAGCGGGAGCGGAGACCCAGTACTTC. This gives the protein CASSAGLAGAETQYF.

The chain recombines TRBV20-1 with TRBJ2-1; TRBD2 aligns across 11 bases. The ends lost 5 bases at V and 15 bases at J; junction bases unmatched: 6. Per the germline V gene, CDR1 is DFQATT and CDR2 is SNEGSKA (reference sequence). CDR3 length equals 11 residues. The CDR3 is CSARTSGWSFF. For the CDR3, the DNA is TGCAGTGCTCGGACTAGCGGGTGGTCGTTCTTC.

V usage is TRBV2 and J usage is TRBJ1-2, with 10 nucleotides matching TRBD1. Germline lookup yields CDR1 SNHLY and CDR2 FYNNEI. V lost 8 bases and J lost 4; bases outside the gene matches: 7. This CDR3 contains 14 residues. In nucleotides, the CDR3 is TGTGCCAGCGGGAGACAGGGGGCAAGCTATGGCTACACCTTC. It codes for CASGRQGASYGYTF.

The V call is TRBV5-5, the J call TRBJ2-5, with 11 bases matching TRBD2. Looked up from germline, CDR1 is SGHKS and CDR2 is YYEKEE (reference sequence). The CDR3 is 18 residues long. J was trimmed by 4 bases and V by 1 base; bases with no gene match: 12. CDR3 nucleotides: TGTGCCAGCAGCTTGATGGCTAGCGGGAGGCTCCGGATAGAGACCCAGTACTTC. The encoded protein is CASSLMASGRLRIETQYF.

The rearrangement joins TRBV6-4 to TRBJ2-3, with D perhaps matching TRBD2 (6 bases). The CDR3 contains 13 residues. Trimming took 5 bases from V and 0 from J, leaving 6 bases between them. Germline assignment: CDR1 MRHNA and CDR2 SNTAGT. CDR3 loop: CASSSGSTDTQYF. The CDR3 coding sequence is TGTGCCAGCAGTAGCGGGAGCACAGATACGCAGTATTTT.

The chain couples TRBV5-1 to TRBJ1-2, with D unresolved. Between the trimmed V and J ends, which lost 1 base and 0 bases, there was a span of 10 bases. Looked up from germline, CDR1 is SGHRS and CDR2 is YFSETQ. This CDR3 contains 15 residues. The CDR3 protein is CASSLIEASNYGYTF. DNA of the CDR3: TGCGCCAGCAGCTTGATCGAGGCCTCTAACTATGGCTACACCTTC. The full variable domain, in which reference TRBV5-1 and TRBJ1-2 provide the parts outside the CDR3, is KAGVTQTPRYLIKTRGQQVTLSCSPISGHRSVSWYQQTPGQGLQFLFEYFSETQRNKGNFPGRFSGRQFSNSRSEMNVSTLELGDSALYLCASSLIEASNYGYTFGSGTRLTVV.

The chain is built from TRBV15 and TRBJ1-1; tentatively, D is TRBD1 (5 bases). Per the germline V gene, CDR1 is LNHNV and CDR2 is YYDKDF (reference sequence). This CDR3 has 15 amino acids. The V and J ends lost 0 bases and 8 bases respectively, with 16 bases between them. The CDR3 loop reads CATSRDRGRGAEAFF. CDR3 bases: TGTGCCACCAGCAGAGATAGGGGTCGTGGGGCGGAAGCTTTCTTT.

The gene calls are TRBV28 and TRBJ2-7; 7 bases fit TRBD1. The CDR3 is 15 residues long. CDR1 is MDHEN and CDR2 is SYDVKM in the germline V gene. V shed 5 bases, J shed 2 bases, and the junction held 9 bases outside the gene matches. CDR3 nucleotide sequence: TGTGCCAGCAGTCAAGAACACAGGGGCCCCTACGAGCAGTACTTC. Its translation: CASSQEHRGPYEQYF.

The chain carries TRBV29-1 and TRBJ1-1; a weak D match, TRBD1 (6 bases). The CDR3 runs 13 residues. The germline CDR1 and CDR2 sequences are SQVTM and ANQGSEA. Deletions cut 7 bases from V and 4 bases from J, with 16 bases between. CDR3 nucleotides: TGCAGCGCTGAGAAGATAGGGGGCACTGAAGCTTTCTTT. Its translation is CSAEKIGGTEAFF.

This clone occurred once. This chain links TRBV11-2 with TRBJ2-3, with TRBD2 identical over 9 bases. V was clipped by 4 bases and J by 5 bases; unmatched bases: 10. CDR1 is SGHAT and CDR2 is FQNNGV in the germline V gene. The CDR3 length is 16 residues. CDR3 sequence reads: CASSSPRRGGGDTQYF. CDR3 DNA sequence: TGTGCCAGCAGCTCGCCTAGGCGGGGGGGAGGAGATACGCAGTATTTT.

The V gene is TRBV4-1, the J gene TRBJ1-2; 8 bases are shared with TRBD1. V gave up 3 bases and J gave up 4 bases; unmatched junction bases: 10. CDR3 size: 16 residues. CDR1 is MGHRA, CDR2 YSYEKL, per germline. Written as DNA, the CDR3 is TGCGCCAGCAGCCAGGCAACGACACAGGGGGTCTATGGCTACACCTTC. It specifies CASSQATTQGVYGYTF.

The CDR3 loop reads CASSYSASNYEQYF. The CDR3 DNA is TGTGCCAGCAGTTACTCGGCTAGCAACTACGAGCAGTACTTC. The chain uses TRBV6-2 or TRBV6-3 and TRBJ2-7; tentative D call: TRBD2 (5 bases). Per germline, CDR1 MNHEY and CDR2 SVGEGT. The V end was cut by 0 bases, the J end by 3 bases, with 9 bases between. This CDR3 spans 14 amino acids.

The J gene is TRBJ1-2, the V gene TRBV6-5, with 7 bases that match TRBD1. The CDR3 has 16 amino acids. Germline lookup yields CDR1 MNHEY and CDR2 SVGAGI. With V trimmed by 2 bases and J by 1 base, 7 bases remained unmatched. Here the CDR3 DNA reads TGTGCCAGCAGTTACGGATACACAGGGGATAACTATGGCTACACCTTC. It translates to CASSYGYTGDNYGYTF.

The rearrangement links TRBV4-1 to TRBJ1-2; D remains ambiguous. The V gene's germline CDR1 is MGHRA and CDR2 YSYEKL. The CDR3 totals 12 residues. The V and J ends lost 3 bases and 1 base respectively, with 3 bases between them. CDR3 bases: TGCGCCAGCAGCCAGCGTAACTATGGCTACACCTTC. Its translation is CASSQRNYGYTF.

CDR3 in DNA: TGTGCCAGCAGCTTCGGGAATTCGAACACCGGGGAGCTGTTTTTT. Residues: CASSFGNSNTGELFF. The chain is built from TRBV7-3 and TRBJ2-2, with D possibly TRBD2 on 5 matching bases. V lost 3 bases, J lost 0 bases, and 8 bases lay in between. Germline CDR1 is SGHTA and CDR2 is FQGTGA. This CDR3 is 15 amino acids long.